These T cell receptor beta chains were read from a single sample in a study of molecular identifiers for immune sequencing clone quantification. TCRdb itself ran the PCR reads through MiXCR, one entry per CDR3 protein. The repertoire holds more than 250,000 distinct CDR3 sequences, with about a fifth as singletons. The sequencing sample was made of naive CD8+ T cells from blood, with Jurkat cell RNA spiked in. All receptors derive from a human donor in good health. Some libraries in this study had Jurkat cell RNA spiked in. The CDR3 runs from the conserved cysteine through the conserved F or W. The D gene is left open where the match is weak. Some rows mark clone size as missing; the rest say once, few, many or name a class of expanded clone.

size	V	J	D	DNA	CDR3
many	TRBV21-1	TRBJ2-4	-	TGTGCCAGCAGCCTCCGAGTAGCTGGGGAAAACATTCAGTACTTC	CASSLRVAGENIQYF
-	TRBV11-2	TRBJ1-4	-	TGTGCCAGCAGCTTAGGCTTTAACAGCCACCTTAATGAAAAACTGTTTTTT	CASSLGFNSHLNEKLFF
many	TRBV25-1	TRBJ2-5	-	TGTGCCAGCAGTGTTCAGGGTAACCAAGAGACCCAGTACTTC	CASSVQGNQETQYF
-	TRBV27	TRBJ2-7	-	TGTGCCAGCGGCTACAGGGATTCCTACGAGCAGTACTTC	CASGYRDSYEQYF
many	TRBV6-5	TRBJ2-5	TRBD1	TGTGCCAGCAGTGAGACAGGGGAAGAGACCCAGTACTTC	CASSETGEETQYF
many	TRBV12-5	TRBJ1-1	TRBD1	TGTGCTAGTGGTCTAGCAGGGGGCGCGGACACTGAAGCTTTCTTT	CASGLAGGADTEAFF
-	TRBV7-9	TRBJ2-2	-	TGTGCCAGCAGCACCGGGACTTCGAACACCGGGGAGCTGTTTTTT	CASSTGTSNTGELFF
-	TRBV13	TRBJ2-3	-	TGTGCCAGCAGCCACTGGGGGCGCGGAGATACGCAGTATTTT	CASSHWGRGDTQYF
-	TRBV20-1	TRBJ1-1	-	TGCAGTGCTAGAGATCGGGATGGGGTCTATGAAGCTCTCTTT	CSARDRDGVYEALF
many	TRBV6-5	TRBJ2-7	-	TGTGCCAGCAGCAATGGCAGGGAGTCGGACTACGAGCAGTACTTC	CASSNGRESDYEQYF
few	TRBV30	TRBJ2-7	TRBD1	TGTGCCTGGGAATGGGGACAGGGGCTCGGCGAGCAGTACTTC	CAWEWGQGLGEQYF
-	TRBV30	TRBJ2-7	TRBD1	TGTGCCTGGGCCCGGGACAGTAATTACGAGCAGTACTTC	CAWARDSNYEQYF
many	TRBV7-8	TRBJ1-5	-	TGTGCCAGCAGCCTTACGGACGGGGGACGTCAGCCCCAGCATTTT	CASSLTDGGRQPQHF
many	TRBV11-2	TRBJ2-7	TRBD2	TGTGCCAGCAGCCCCCCAGCGGGAGTTGGGTACGAGCAGTACTTC	CASSPPAGVGYEQYF
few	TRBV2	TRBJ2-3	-	TGTGCCAGCAGTGAATCTGTGGGGGGTCTCACAGATACGCAGTATTTT	CASSESVGGLTDTQYF
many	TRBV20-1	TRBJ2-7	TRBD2	TGCAGTGCTAGAGATAGCACTAGCGGGTACGAGCAGTACTTC	CSARDSTSGYEQYF
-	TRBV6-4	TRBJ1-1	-	TGTGCCAGCAGAGACCGCGAGGGGTGCTCTATGAACACTGAAGCTTTCTTT	CASRDREGCSMNTEAFF
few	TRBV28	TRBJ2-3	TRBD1	TGTGCCAGCACCCCAGGCCGACAGGGGACAGATACGCAGTATTTT	CASTPGRQGTDTQYF
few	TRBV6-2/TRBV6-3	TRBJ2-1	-	TGTGCCAGCAGTTGGGGATACCAGGGGAATGAGCAGTTCTTC	CASSWGYQGNEQFF
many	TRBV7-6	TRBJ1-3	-	TGTGCCAGCAGCTGGACAGTCCAAGGAAACACCATATATTTT	CASSWTVQGNTIYF
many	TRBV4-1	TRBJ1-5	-	TGCGCCAGCAGCTTGGACAGCAATCAGCCCCAGCATTTT	CASSLDSNQPQHF
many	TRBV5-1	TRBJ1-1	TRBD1	TGCGCCAGCAGCTTGGACAGGGGACTTGCTGAAGCTTTCTTT	CASSLDRGLAEAFF
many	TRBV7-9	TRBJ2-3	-	TGTGCCAGCAGTTCCACTTGGGAGCAAGCTGATACGCAGTATTTT	CASSSTWEQADTQYF
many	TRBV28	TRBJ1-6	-	TGTGCCAGCCTAAGGGAGGAGGATTGGAGCTCCTATAATTCACCCCTCCACTTT	CASLREEDWSSYNSPLHF
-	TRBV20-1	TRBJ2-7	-	TGCAGTGCTAGAGAGGGGGCCTACGAGCAGTACTTC	CSAREGAYEQYF
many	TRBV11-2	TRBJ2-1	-	TGTGCCAGCAGTTTTCCGAGCTCCTACAATGAGCAGTTCTTC	CASSFPSSYNEQFF
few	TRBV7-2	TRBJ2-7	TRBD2	TGTGCCAGCAGCCTTAGTAGCGGGGGCCCCCACGGCGAGCAGTACTTC	CASSLSSGGPHGEQYF
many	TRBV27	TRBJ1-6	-	TGTGCCAGCACCATCTCTCCGGATTCACCCCTCCACTTT	CASTISPDSPLHF
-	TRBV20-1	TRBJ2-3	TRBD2	TGCAGTGCTAGAGGGGGGCTAGCGGGAGCGGTCGGCACAGATACGCAGTATTTT	CSARGGLAGAVGTDTQYF
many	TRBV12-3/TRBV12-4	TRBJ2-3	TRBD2	TGTGCCAGCCGCGGACTAGCGGGGGGCACAGATACGCAGTATTTT	CASRGLAGGTDTQYF
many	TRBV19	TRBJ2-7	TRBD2	TGTGCCAGTAGTCCATTCACGGGGGGCTACGAGCAGTACTTC	CASSPFTGGYEQYF
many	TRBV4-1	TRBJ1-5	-	TGCGCCAGCAGCCAAGAAACAGTTATACTCAATCAGCCCCAGCATTTT	CASSQETVILNQPQHF
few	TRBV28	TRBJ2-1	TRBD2	TGTGCCAGCAGTGACCCGGGACTAGCGGGAGGCGCGGAGCAGTTCTTC	CASSDPGLAGGAEQFF
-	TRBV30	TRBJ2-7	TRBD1	TGTGCCACGGACAGGGCTAATGACGAGCAGTACTTC	CATDRANDEQYF
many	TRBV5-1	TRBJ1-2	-	TGCGCCAGCAGCTTGGAATCCCCTACAGGGAGAGGCTACACCTTC	CASSLESPTGRGYTF
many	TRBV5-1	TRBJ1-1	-	TGCGCCAGCAGCTTGGAGGGGCAGGAAGCTTTCTTT	CASSLEGQEAFF
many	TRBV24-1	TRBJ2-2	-	TGTGCCACCGAGGAGACGAACACCGGGGAGCTGTTTTTT	CATEETNTGELFF
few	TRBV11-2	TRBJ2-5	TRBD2	TGTGCCAGCAGCTCTCGCCCGGGGGGGCGCCTCCAAGAGACCCAGTACTTC	CASSSRPGGRLQETQYF
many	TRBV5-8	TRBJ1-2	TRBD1	TGTGCCAGCAGCTTGGACTGGGACAGACTCTATGGCTACACCTTC	CASSLDWDRLYGYTF
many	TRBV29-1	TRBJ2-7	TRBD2	TGCAGCGCTGGGACTAGCGGCCTCTCCTACGAGCAGTACTTC	CSAGTSGLSYEQYF
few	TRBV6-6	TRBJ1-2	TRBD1	TGTGCCAGCAGTTACGATACAGGGGGCGTAAGCTATGGCTACACCTTC	CASSYDTGGVSYGYTF
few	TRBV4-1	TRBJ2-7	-	TGCGCCAGCAGCCATGCGGGGGCAGGAGGAGAGCAGTACTTC	CASSHAGAGGEQYF
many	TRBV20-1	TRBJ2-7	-	TGCAGTGCTAACGGGTGGGGCGGCTACGAGCAGTACTTC	CSANGWGGYEQYF
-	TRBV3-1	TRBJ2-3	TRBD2	TGTGCCAGCAGCCAAGAAAGCGGGGTAGGAGATACGCAGTATTTT	CASSQESGVGDTQYF
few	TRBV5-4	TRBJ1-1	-	TGTGCCAGCAGCTTGGTTGGGGATACCACTGAAGCTTTCTTT	CASSLVGDTTEAFF
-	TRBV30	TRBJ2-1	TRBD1	TGTGCCTGGAGTGATTTGTCCACAGGGGTTTTCTATAATGAGCAGTTCTTC	CAWSDLSTGVFYNEQFF
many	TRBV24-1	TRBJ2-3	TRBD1	TGTGCCACCAGTGAACTCAGACAGGGCCCCTGGTATTTT	CATSELRQGPWYF
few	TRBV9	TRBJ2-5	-	TGTGCCAGCAGCGTAGTCGCGGGCTCTCAAGAGACCCAGTACTTC	CASSVVAGSQETQYF
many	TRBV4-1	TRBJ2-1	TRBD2	TGCGCCAGCAGCCTAACTAGCGGGGGCTACAATGAGCAGTTCTTC	CASSLTSGGYNEQFF
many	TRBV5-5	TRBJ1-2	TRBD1	TGTGCCAGCAGCTTTACAGGGGACTATGGCTACACCTTC	CASSFTGDYGYTF
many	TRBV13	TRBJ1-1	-	TGTGCCAGCAGCTTAGCGGGGCGACCGACTGAAGCTTTCTTT	CASSLAGRPTEAFF
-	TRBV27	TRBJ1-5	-	TGTGCCAGCGGTCCCTCGCTAGGGGGGAATCAGCCCCAGCATTTT	CASGPSLGGNQPQHF
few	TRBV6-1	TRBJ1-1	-	TGTGCCAGCAGTGAAGATGGGGCAATGAACACTGAAGCTTTCTTT	CASSEDGAMNTEAFF
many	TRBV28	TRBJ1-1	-	TGTGCCAGCAGTTTTACCCAGAACACTGAAGCTTTCTTT	CASSFTQNTEAFF
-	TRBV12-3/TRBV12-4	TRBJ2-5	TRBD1	TGTGCCAGCAGGCAGGGGGCAGTGGAAGAGACCCAGTACTTC	CASRQGAVEETQYF
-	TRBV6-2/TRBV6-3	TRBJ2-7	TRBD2	TGTGCCAGCAGTTCGAGCGGGAGGTACGAGCAGTACTTC	CASSSSGRYEQYF
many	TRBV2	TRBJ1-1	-	TGTGCCAGCAGTGAGGGGCATCTGAACACTGAAGCTTTCTTT	CASSEGHLNTEAFF